This T cell receptor beta chain was observed in a study of somatic mutations in cytotoxic T cells in rheumatoid arthritis. Sequencing used immunoSEQ multiplex PCR; TCRdb keeps in-frame clones, though not all of them. The sample lists 15,000 to 20,000 clones, 60% to 85% occurring once. With respect to this clone: Antigen specificity is unknown.

V gave up 5 bases and J gave up 6 bases, with 13 bases separating them. This CDR3 has 13 residues. The germline CDR1 and CDR2 sequences are PRHDT and FYEKMQ (reference sequence). Study-level results: Rheumatoid arthritis patients were compared with age-matched healthy controls, and their CD8+ T-cell clonality did not differ significantly.

Sequencing used CD8+ T cells sorted from blood. This chain joins TRBV13 and TRBJ1-1, with a possible D match to TRBD1 (5 bases). The TCR was taken from an adult with rheumatoid arthritis. Here the CDR3 reads CASSAAGRAEAFF. CDR3 DNA: TGTGCCAGCAGCGCGGCAGGGAGGGCTGAAGCTTTCTTT.